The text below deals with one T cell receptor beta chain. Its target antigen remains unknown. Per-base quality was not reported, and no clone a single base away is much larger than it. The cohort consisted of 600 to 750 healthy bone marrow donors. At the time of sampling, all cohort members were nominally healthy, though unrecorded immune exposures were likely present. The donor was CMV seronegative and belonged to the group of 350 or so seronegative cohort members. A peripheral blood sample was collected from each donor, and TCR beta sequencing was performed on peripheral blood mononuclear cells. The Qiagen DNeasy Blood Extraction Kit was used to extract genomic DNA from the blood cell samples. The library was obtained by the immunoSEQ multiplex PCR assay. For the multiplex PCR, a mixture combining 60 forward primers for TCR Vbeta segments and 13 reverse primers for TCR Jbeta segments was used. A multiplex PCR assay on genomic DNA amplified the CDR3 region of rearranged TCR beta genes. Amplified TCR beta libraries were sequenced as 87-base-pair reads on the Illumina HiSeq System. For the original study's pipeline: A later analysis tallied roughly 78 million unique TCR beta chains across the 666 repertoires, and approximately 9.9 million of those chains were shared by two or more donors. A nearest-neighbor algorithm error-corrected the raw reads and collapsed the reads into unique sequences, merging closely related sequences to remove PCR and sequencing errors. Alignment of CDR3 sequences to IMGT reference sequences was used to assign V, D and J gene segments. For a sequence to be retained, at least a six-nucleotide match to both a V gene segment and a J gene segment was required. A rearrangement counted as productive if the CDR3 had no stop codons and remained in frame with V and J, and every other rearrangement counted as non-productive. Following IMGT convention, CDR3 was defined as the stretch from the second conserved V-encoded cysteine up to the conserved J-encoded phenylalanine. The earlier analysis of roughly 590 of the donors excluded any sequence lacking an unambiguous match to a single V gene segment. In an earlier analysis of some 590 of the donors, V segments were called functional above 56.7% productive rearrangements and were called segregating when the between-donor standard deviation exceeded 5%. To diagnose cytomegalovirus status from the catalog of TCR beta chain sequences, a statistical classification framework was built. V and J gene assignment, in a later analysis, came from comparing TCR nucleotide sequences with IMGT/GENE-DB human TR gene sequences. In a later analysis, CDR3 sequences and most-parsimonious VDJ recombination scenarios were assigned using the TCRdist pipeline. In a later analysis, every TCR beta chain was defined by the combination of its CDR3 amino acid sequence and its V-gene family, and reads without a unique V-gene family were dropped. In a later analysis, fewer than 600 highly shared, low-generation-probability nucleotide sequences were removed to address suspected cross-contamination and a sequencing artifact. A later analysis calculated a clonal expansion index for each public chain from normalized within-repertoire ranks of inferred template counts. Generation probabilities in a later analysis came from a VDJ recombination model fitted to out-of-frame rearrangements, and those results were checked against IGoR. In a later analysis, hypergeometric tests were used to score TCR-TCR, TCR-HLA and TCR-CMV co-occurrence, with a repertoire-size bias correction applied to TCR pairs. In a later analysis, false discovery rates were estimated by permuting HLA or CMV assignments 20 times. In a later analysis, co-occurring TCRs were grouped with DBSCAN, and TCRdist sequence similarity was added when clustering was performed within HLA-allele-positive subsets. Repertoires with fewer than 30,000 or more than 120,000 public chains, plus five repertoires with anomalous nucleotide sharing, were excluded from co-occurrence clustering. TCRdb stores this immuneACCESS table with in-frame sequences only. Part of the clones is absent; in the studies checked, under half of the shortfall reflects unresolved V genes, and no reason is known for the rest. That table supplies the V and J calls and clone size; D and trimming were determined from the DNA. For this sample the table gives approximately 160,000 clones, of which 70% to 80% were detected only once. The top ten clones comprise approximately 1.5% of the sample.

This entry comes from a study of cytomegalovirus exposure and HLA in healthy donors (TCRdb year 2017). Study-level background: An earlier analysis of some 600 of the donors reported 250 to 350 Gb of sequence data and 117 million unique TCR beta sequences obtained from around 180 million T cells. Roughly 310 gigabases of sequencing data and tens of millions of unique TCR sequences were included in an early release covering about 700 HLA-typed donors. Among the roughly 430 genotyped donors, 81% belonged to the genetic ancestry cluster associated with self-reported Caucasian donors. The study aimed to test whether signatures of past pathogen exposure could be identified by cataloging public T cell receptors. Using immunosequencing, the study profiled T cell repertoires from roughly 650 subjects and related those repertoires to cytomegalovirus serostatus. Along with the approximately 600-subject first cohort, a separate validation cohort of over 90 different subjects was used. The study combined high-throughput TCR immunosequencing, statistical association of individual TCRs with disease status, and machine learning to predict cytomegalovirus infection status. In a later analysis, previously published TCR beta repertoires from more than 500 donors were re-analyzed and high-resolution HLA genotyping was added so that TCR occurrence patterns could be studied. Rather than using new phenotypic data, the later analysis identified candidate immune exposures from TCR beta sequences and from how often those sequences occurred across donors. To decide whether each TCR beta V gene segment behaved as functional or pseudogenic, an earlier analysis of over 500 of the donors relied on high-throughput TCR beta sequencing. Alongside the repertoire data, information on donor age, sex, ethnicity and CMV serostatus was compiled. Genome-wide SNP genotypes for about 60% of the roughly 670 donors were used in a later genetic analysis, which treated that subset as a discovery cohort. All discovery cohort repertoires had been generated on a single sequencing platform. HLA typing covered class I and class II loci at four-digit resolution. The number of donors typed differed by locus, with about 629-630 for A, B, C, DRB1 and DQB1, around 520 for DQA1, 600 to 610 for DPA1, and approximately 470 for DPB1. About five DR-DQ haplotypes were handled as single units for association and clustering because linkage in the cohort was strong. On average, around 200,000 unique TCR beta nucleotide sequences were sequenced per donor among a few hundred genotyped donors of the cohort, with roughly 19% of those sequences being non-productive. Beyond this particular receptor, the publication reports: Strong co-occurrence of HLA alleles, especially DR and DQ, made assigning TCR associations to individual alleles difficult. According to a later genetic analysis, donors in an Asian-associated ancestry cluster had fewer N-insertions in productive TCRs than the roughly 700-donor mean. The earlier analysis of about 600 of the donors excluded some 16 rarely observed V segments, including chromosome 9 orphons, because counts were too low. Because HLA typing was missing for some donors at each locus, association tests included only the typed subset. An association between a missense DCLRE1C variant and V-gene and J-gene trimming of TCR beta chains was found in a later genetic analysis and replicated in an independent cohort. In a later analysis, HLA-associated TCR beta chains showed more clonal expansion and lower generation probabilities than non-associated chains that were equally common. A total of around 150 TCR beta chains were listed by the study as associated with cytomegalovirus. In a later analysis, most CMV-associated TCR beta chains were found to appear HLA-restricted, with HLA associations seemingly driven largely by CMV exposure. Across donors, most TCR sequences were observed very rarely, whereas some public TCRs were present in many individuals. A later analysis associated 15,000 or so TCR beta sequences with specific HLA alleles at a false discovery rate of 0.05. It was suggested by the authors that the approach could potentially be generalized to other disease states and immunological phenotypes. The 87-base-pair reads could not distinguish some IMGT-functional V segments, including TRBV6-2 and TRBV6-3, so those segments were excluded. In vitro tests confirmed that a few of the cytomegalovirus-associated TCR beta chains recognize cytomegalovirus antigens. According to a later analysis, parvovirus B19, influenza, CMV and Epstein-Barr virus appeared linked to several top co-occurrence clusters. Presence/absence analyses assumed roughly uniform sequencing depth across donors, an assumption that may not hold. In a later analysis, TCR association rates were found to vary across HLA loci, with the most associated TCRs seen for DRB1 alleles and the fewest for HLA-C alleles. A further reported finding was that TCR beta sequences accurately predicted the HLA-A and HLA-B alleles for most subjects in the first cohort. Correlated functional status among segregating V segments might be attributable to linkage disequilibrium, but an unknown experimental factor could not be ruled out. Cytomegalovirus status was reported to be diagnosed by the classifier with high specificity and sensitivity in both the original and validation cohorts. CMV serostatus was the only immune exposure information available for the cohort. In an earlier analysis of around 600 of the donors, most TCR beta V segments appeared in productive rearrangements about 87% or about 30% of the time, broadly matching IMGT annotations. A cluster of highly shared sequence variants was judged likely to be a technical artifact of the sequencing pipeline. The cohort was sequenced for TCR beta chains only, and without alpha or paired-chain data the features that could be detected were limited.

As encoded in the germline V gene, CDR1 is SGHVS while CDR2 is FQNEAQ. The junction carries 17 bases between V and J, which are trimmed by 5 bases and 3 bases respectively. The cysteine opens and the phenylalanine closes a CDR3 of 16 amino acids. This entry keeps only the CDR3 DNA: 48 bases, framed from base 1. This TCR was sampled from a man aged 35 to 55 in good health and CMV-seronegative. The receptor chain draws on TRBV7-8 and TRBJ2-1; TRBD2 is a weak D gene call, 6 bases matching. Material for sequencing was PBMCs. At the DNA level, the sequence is TGTGCCAGCAGCACCTTGGAGGGGATCTTCTACAATGAGCAGTTCTTC. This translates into CASSTLEGIFYNEQFF.